Below are 20 T cell receptor beta chains sequenced from a single sample in a study of T-cell reconstitution after alpha-beta-depleted transplantation in children. Preparation of the TCRbeta library used unique molecular identifiers. Via MiXCR, TCRdb re-called the PCR reads, giving one row per CDR3 protein. The table lists a few hundred thousand distinct CDR3 sequences, 9% to 10% of them singletons, with about 5.4% in the top ten. The source material was PBMCs from the stem cell graft donor, sampled from the stem cell graft. These TCRs come from a human donor who donated a stem cell graft to a child with SCID.

Points on this clonotype: The junction departs from germline at one end; a sequencing error may be responsible. The chain carries TRBV5-6 and TRBJ2-5; 7 nucleotides line up with TRBD1. CDR1 is SGHDT, CDR2 YYEEEE, per germline. The CDR3 length is 13 residues. The CDR3 DNA reads TGTGCCAGCAGCCGGGGACAGAGAGAGACCCAATCCTTC. Its protein is CASSRGQRETQSF.

Many counts were recorded for this clonotype. The gene calls are TRBV19 and TRBJ1-1, with TRBD1 matching 10 bases. The V gene's germline CDR1 is LNHDA and CDR2 SQIVND (reference sequence). J gave up 11 bases and V 10 bases, and 7 bases lay outside the gene matches. This CDR3 has 11 residues. The CDR3 is CATGTGDSAFF. In DNA, the CDR3 is TGTGCCACCGGGACAGGGGATTCGGCTTTCTTT.

This clonotype was observed at least ten times. The V call is TRBV29-1, the J call TRBJ1-4, with 7 bases lining up with TRBD1. Germline V gives CDR1 SQVTM, CDR2 ANQGSEA. Trimming at V came to 4 bases and at J to 6 bases, leaving 5 bases not matched to a gene. There are 13 residues in the CDR3. CDR3 region: CSVVAGGDEKLFF. The CDR3 DNA reads as TGCAGCGTTGTGGCAGGGGGTGATGAAAAACTGTTTTTT.

On this clonotype itself: A much larger clonotype is one base distant, so this may be a read error. The CDR3 spells CASSTTAGRRGELFF. In DNA form, the CDR3 reads TGTGCCAGCAGCACCACAGCGGGGAGGCGTGGGGAGCTGTTTTTT. V and J are TRBV27 and TRBJ2-2, with TRBD2 matching over 7 bases. Per the germline V gene, CDR1 is MNHEY and CDR2 is SMNVEV (reference sequence). The junction had 12 bases not matched to a gene; V was cut back by 6 bases and J by 8 bases. This CDR3 spans 15 amino acids.

This clonotype appeared a single time. A much larger clone is a single base away; this may be a read error. The gene calls are TRBV5-1 and TRBJ2-5; the D is unclear. The CDR3 is 14 residues long. Between the trimmed V and J ends, which lost 4 bases and 1 base, there was a span of 11 bases. Germline CDR1 SGHRS, CDR2 YFSETQ. CDR3 bases: TGCGCCAGCAGCCTCAGACTGGTCCAAGAGACCCAGTACTTC. It is translated as CASSLRLVQETQYF.

There are many counts of this clonotype. The chain carries TRBV20-1 and TRBJ2-5, with 7 bases that match TRBD1. The J segment lost 4 bases and the V segment lost 0 bases, leaving 5 bases of the junction unmatched. CDR1 is DFQATT and CDR2 is SNEGSKA in the germline V gene (reference sequence). This CDR3 has 14 residues. The CDR3 here is CSARDPAGGETQYF. The DNA of the CDR3 is TGCAGTGCTAGAGATCCGGCAGGGGGAGAGACCCAGTACTTC.

In its sample, this clonotype was seen many times. The rearrangement links TRBV19 to TRBJ2-1; D is possibly TRBD1 or TRBD2 (6 bases each). V was shortened by 4 bases and J by 8 bases, with 21 bases between the two germline ends. In germline, CDR1 is LNHDA, CDR2 SQIVND (reference sequence). This CDR3 region has 16 residues. The CDR3: CASSRGEQVGGDEQFF. Here the CDR3 DNA reads TGTGCCAGTAGTAGGGGGGAACAGGTAGGGGGTGATGAGCAGTTCTTC.

This clonotype was seen at least ten times. J is TRBJ1-6 and V is TRBV9, with D perhaps TRBD1 (6 bases). The V and J ends lost 2 bases and 6 bases respectively, with 9 bases between them. The CDR3 has 14 amino acids. Germline-derived CDR1 and CDR2 are SGDLS and YYNGEE. The CDR3 loop reads CASSVQQGNSPLHF. The CDR3 DNA is TGTGCCAGCAGCGTGCAACAGGGTAATTCACCCCTCCACTTT.

The table lists this clonotype with many counts. The chain employs TRBV3-2 and TRBJ1-6; the D call in the table, TRBD1, was not verified against the DNA. TRBV3-2 is deemed a pseudogene. This CDR3 is built from 18 residues. The CDR3, as DNA: TGTGCCAGCAGCTCCGGGACAGGGGGGAGCTCCTATAATTCACCCCTCCACTTT. Protein sequence: CASSSGTGGSSYNSPLHF.

About this clonotype itself: Since a much larger clone is just one base distant, this may be a read error. The CDR3 loop reads CASSLVNMETQYF. Written as DNA, the CDR3 is TGTGCCAGCAGTTTGGTCAACATGGAGACCCAGTACTTC. The V call is TRBV27, the J call TRBJ2-5; D is undetermined. Germline V lookup: CDR1 MNHEY, CDR2 SMNVEV (reference sequence). Trimming left V 3 bases short and J 5 bases short, with 10 bases between. CDR3 length equals 13 residues.

This clonotype came up many times. This chain links TRBV20-1 with TRBJ1-3; maybe TRBD1 (6 bases). This CDR3 region has 14 residues. V was clipped by 6 bases and J by 7 bases, with 19 bases between them. CDR1 is DFQATT, CDR2 SNEGSKA, per germline (reference sequence). For the CDR3, the DNA is TGCAGTGCGCCAGGGGCAGGGTCGGTCAACACCATATATTTT. This encodes CSAPGAGSVNTIYF.

This clonotype has at least ten counts. The chain is built from TRBV24-1 and TRBJ2-1; 10 nucleotides align to TRBD1. This CDR3 is 15 amino acids long. The V gene's germline CDR1 is KGHDR and CDR2 SFDVKD. After removal of 4 bases from V and 4 bases from J, the junction contained 3 bases not matched to a gene. The DNA for the CDR3 is TGTGCCACCAGTGACCGGACAGGGGGATACAATGAGCAGTTCTTC. Translated: CATSDRTGGYNEQFF.

This clonotype was detected a few times. The chain joins TRBV30 to TRBJ1-2; weak D call: TRBD1 (5 bases). The CDR3 length is 12 residues. CDR1 is GTSNPN and CDR2 is SVGIG in the germline V gene (reference sequence). V dropped 2 bases and J dropped 8 bases, with 12 bases sitting between them. Here the CDR3 reads CAWSWGLEGYTF. In nucleotides, the CDR3 is TGTGCCTGGAGTTGGGGACTCGAAGGCTACACCTTC.

This clonotype was counted at least ten times. The chain recombines TRBV18 with TRBJ1-1; D remains ambiguous. The V gene lost 4 bases and the J gene lost 0 bases, with 15 bases spanning the gap. The CDR3 contains 16 residues. Germline CDR1 and CDR2: KGHSH and LQKENI. The CDR3 bases are TGTGCCAGCTCACGGGAAAAGGGTCTCATGAACACTGAAGCTTTCTTT. It encodes CASSREKGLMNTEAFF.

The chain employs TRBV30 and TRBJ2-1; D may be TRBD1 (5 bases). Germline V gene data show CDR1 as GTSNPN and CDR2 as SVGIG (reference sequence). The CDR3 covers 11 residues. V lost 6 bases and J 5 bases, leaving 8 bases between the germline ends. The CDR3 DNA reads TGTGCCTGTGACAGAGACAATGAGCAGTTCTTC. It yields the protein CACDRDNEQFF.

This clonotype occurred a few times. The chain is built from TRBV20-1 and TRBJ2-7, with a tentative D call TRBD2 (6 bases). The CDR3 has 17 amino acids. Per germline, CDR1 DFQATT and CDR2 SNEGSKA (reference sequence). V gave up 0 bases and J gave up 3 bases, with 21 bases separating them. The CDR3 here is CSARDPGARKRVYEQYF. The CDR3 region has the DNA TGCAGTGCTAGAGATCCCGGGGCCAGGAAGCGGGTCTACGAGCAGTACTTC.

This chain connects TRBV5-1 to TRBJ2-1; tentatively, D is TRBD1 (7 bases). Germline CDR1 reads SGHRS; CDR2 reads YFSETQ. Trimming took 0 bases from V and 13 from J, leaving 14 bases between them. The CDR3 covers 13 residues. CDR3: CASSLVPGGTQFF. The CDR3 DNA reads as TGCGCCAGCAGCTTGGTCCCAGGGGGGACCCAGTTCTTC.

This clonotype was picked up many times. The chain has TRBV10-3 and TRBJ1-1; tentative D call: TRBD1 (5 bases). The length of the CDR3 is 14 residues. V was trimmed by 2 bases and J by 3 bases, leaving 10 bases between them. Germline loops: CDR1 ENHRY, CDR2 SYGVKD. In DNA form, the CDR3 reads TGTGCCATCAGTGAGCAGGGAAAGGACACTGAAGCTTTCTTT. Residues: CAISEQGKDTEAFF.

In its sample, this clonotype was seen many times. This chain links TRBV20-1 with TRBJ1-1; a weak D match, TRBD1 (5 bases). Germline V gives CDR1 DFQATT, CDR2 SNEGSKA (reference sequence). CDR3 length equals 14 residues. The germline V and J ends were trimmed by 5 bases and 3 bases, with 16 bases remaining between them. CDR3 in DNA: TGCAGTGCTCGAGGGTGGGGCGGGGACACTGAAGCTTTCTTT. Amino acid sequence: CSARGWGGDTEAFF.

The table lists this clonotype with many counts. This chain links TRBV9 with TRBJ1-1; D call uncertain. V shed 4 bases and J shed 2 bases, with 9 bases lying between them. The CDR3 is made up of 13 amino acids. The germline CDR1 and CDR2 sequences are SGDLS and YYNGEE. As DNA, the CDR3 is TGTGCCAGCAGCCCTAACGAAAACACTGAAGCTTTCTTT. It codes for CASSPNENTEAFF.